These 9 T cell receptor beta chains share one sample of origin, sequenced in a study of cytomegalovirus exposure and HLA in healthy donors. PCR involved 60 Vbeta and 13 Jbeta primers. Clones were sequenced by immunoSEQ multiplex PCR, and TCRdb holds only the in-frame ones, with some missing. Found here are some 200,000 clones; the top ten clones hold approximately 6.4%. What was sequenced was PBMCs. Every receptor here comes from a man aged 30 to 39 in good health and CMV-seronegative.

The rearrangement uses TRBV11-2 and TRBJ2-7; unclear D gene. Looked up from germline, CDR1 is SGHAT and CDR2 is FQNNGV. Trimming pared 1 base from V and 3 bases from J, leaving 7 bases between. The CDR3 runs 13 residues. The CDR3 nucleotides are TGTGCCAGCAGCTTAGCCTCCTTCTACGAGCAGTACTTC. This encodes CASSLASFYEQYF.

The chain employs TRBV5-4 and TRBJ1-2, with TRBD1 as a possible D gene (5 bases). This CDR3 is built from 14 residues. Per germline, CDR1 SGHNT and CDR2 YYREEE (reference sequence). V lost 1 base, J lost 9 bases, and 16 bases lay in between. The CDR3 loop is CASSLPGPKGSYTF. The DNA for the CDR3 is TGTGCCAGCAGCTTGCCAGGCCCCAAGGGGAGCTACACCTTC.

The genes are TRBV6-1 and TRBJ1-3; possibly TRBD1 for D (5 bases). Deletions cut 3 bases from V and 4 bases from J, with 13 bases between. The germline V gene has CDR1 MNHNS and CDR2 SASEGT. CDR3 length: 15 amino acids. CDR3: CASSDRWGDGNTIYF. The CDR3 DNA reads TGTGCCAGCAGTGACCGTTGGGGGGACGGAAACACCATATATTTT.

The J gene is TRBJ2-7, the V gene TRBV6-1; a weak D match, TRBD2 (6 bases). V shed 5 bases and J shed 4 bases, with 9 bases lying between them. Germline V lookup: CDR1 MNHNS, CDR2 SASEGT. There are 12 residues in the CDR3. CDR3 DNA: TGTGCCAGCAGTCCCCGGGGGTACGAGCAGTACTTC. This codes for CASSPRGYEQYF.

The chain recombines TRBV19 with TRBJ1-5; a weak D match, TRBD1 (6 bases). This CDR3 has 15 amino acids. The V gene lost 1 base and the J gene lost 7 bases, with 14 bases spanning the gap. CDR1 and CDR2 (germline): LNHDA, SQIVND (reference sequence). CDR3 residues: CASSIGSRGLQPQHF. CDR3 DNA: TGTGCCAGTAGTATAGGATCCAGGGGCTTACAGCCCCAGCATTTT. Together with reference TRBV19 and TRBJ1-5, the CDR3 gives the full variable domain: DGGITQSPKYLFRKEGQNVTLSCEQNLNHDAMYWYRQDPGQGLRLIYYSQIVNDFQKGDIAEGYSVSREKKESFPLTVTSAQKNPTAFYLCASSIGSRGLQPQHFGDGTRLSIL.

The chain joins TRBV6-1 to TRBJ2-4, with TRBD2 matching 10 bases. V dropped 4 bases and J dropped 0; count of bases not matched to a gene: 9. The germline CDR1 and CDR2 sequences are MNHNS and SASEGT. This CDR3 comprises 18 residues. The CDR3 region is CASSARTSGPLAKNIQYF. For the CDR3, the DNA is TGTGCCAGCAGTGCCCGGACTAGCGGACCACTAGCCAAAAACATTCAGTACTTC.

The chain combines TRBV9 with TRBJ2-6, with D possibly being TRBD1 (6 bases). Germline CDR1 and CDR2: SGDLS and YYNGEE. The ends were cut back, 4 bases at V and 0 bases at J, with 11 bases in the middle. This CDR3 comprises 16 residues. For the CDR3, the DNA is TGTGCCAGCAGCCCGACAGGTAGCTCTGGGGCCAACGTCCTGACTTTC. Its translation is CASSPTGSSGANVLTF.

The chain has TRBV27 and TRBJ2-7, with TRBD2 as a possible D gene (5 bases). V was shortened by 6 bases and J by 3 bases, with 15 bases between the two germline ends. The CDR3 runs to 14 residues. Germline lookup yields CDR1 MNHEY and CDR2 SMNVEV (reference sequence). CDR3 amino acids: CASRTMRENYEQYF. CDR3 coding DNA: TGTGCCAGCAGAACTATGAGGGAAAACTACGAGCAGTACTTC.

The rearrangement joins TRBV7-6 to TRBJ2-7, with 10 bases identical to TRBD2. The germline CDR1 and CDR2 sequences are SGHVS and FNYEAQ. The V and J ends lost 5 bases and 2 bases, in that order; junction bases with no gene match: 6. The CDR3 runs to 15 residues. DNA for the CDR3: TGTGCCAGCAGCCCGGCTAGCGGGGGAACCTACGAGCAGTACTTC. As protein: CASSPASGGTYEQYF.